These T cell receptor beta chains were read from a single sample in a study of blood T cells in healthy people across ages. TCRdb itself ran the 5' RACE reads through MiXCR, one entry per CDR3 protein. The sample yields approximately 850,000 distinct CDR3 sequences, 55% to 70% seen once. Material: blood. The receptors originated from a man aged 25-45 years in good health. Both conserved end residues are part of each CDR3. Some rows have no size entry. The others give once, few or many, or a class for an expanded clone.

TRBJ2-7,TRBV7-6,.,CASSLTGGYGERYF
.,TRBV10-3,.,CAIRGTGLTYEQYF
TRBJ2-1,TRBV7-3,.,CASGKGPEQFF
TRBJ1-2,TRBV6-1,.,CASAVSGTALYGYTF
TRBJ1-5,TRBV15,.,CATSRGPNQPQHF
TRBJ1-2,TRBV29-1,.,CSAATDGYTF
TRBJ2-7,TRBV4-3,.,CASSQDPATSYEQYF
TRBJ2-5,TRBV4-2,.,CASSPGEEETQYF
TRBJ2-5,TRBV10-3,.,CAIGIAGESENEQYF
TRBJ2-1,TRBV5-1,.,CASSLDTGGFGLRFF
TRBJ2-7,TRBV20-1,.,CSASGAAHNDTTYEQYF
TRBJ2-1,TRBV12-3/TRBV12-4,.,CASSFWASGFNEQFF
TRBJ2-5,TRBV6-1,.,CASVGGQETQYF
TRBJ1-2,TRBV9,.,CASSVGVANYGYTF
.,TRBV20-1,.,CSASGPGGRYEQYF
TRBJ2-7,TRBV29-1,few,CSVETSASYEQYF
TRBJ1-2,TRBV6-1,once,CASEHNYGYTF
TRBJ2-5,TRBV7-2,.,CASSSQQGFLETQYF
TRBJ2-3,TRBV10-3,few,CAISSLLAPQDTQYF
TRBJ1-2,TRBV29-1,.,CSAVPGQSIYGYTF
TRBJ1-1,TRBV11-1,.,CASRRSTGRDTEAFF
TRBJ2-4,TRBV15,.,CATSRGLIAGEGLGGNIQYF
TRBJ2-1,TRBV7-9,.,CASRQGNYNEQFF
TRBJ2-6,TRBV20-1,.,CSARLAGRNVLTF
TRBJ2-7,TRBV3-1,.,CASSQVAGGEQYF
TRBJ2-3,TRBV20-1,.,CSAMGGGTDTQYF
.,TRBV6-5,.,CASRRDSGFNEQYF
TRBJ2-1,TRBV29-1,.,CSVEDTNSGYNEQFF
TRBJ2-5,TRBV20-1,.,CSASGGVGTQYF
TRBJ1-2,TRBV12-3/TRBV12-4,.,CASSLAGAEGYYGYTF
TRBJ2-2,TRBV12-3/TRBV12-4,.,CASSFGLGGGSRTGELFF
TRBJ2-1,TRBV7-8,.,CASRTGTGGLNEQFF
TRBJ2-3,TRBV20-1,few,CSARTPETADTQYF
TRBJ2-1,TRBV20-1,.,CSASGGGKVEQFF
TRBJ2-5,TRBV20-1,.,CSARDHRGWEQYF
TRBJ2-7,TRBV5-5,few,CASSLDQGHRSYEQYF
TRBJ2-3,TRBV2,.,CASIPGQGHTDTQYF
TRBJ2-1,TRBV27,few,CASSSVAYNEQFF
TRBJ2-5,TRBV7-8,.,CASSSPTGTSGLQTQYF
TRBJ2-5,TRBV7-2,.,CASSWTSGPTQETQYF